These 9 T cell receptor beta chains were sequenced from one sample in a study of Ad26.COV2.S vaccination and SARS-CoV-2 variants. Specified treatment: 15 to 20 received Ad26.COV2.S at low or high dose, single or two shots; several received placebo; per-sample allocation not given. Sampling happened 63 days after the first vaccine or placebo injection. The repertoire was sequenced with immunoSEQ multiplex PCR; TCRdb's copy has only in-frame clones and lacks some. The sample contains around 450,000 clones, around 89% of which appear only once. Sample: peripheral blood, taken in a trial of Ad26.COV2.S vaccine versus placebo. The receptors here all came from a person aged 18-60 years who received the Ad26.COV2.S COVID-19 vaccine or a placebo.

The rearrangement links TRBV25-1 to TRBJ2-7; 10 bases map to TRBD2. Germline V gene sequence: CDR1 MGHDK, CDR2 SYGVNS. J gave up 0 bases and V 1 base, and 3 bases lay outside the gene matches. The CDR3 runs 16 residues. CDR3 coding DNA: TGTGCCAGCAGTGAATGGCCTAGCGGGGGCTCCTACGAGCAGTACTTC. The encoded protein is CASSEWPSGGSYEQYF.

The chain joins TRBV7-8 to TRBJ1-5; D not resolved. Looked up from germline, CDR1 is SGHVS and CDR2 is FQNEAQ. The V end was cut by 1 base, the J end by 4 bases, with 5 bases between. The CDR3 is 13 amino acids. The CDR3 DNA is TGTGCCAGCAGCTTAGGGGTTAATCAGCCCCAGCATTTT. Translated: CASSLGVNQPQHF.

The rearrangement links TRBV6-5 to TRBJ1-2; D gene uncertain. The CDR3 totals 14 residues. V was pared by 7 bases and J by 1 base, with 13 bases between. Germline CDR1 MNHEY, CDR2 SVGAGI. CDR3 nucleotides: TGTGCCAGCACCCGTTCGAATTTTAACTATGGCTACACCTTC. Its protein is CASTRSNFNYGYTF.

This rearrangement joins TRBV30 to TRBJ2-1, with D possibly matching TRBD2 (6 bases). This CDR3 has 13 residues. Per germline, CDR1 GTSNPN and CDR2 SVGIG (reference sequence). The V and J ends lost 6 bases and 10 bases respectively, with 19 bases between them. CDR3 protein: CACRSEGLGEQFF. The CDR3 coding sequence is TGTGCCTGTCGGTCAGAGGGACTCGGGGAGCAGTTCTTC.

This clone was observed a single time. The chain has TRBV7-9 and TRBJ2-5; the match to TRBD2 covers 10 bases. CDR1 and CDR2 (germline): SEHNR, FQNEAQ (reference sequence). This CDR3 comprises 15 residues. The junction had 11 bases not matched to a gene; V was cut back by 11 bases and J by 2 bases. The CDR3 loop reads CAWVPGLASQETQYF. Here the CDR3 DNA reads TGTGCCTGGGTCCCGGGACTAGCGTCGCAAGAGACCCAGTACTTC.

This clone was recorded once. The V gene is TRBV12-2, the J gene TRBJ1-4. TRBV12-2 has pseudogene status. CDR3 size: 14 residues. CDR3 sequence: CASRLRQPVGKLFF. Written as DNA, the CDR3 is TGTGCAAGTCGCTTAAGGCAGCCCGTAGGAAAACTGTTTTTT.

The V gene is TRBV7-2, the J gene TRBJ2-7; the D gene is possibly TRBD2 (6 bases). The CDR3 loop spans 17 amino acids. Between the trimmed V and J ends, which lost 4 bases and 2 bases, there was a span of 21 bases. CDR1 is SGHTA, CDR2 FQGNSA, per germline. In DNA form, the CDR3 reads TGTGCCAGCAGCTCGAGGGGTATGGGGGGTTTTGCCTACGAGCAGTACTTC. This translates into CASSSRGMGGFAYEQYF. The entire variable domain, with the rest obtained from reference TRBV7-2 and TRBJ2-7, is as follows: GAGVSQSPSNKVTEKGKDVELRCDPISGHTALYWYRQSLGQGLEFLIYFQGNSAPDKSGLPSDRFSAERTGGSVSTLTIQRTQQEDSAVYLCASSSRGMGGFAYEQYFGPGTRLTVT.

The chain recombines TRBV2 with TRBJ1-5; D gene ambiguous. CDR1 and CDR2 from the germline V gene are SNHLY and FYNNEI. This CDR3 spans 14 amino acids. Trimming stripped 7 bases from V and 6 bases from J, with 16 bases between. The CDR3 region has the DNA TGTGCCAGCAATCAGGATTCCGCCATTCAGCCCCAGCATTTT. It is translated as CASNQDSAIQPQHF.

This clone was detected only once. The chain has TRBV6-5 and TRBJ2-4, with D possibly being TRBD2 (7 bases). CDR1 is MNHEY, CDR2 SVGAGI, per germline. The ends were cut back, 8 bases at V and 4 bases at J, with 15 bases in the middle. This CDR3 is built from 14 residues. DNA for the CDR3: TGTGCCAGCTCAAGGGGGGGGATTAAAAACATTCAGTACTTC. It encodes CASSRGGIKNIQYF.